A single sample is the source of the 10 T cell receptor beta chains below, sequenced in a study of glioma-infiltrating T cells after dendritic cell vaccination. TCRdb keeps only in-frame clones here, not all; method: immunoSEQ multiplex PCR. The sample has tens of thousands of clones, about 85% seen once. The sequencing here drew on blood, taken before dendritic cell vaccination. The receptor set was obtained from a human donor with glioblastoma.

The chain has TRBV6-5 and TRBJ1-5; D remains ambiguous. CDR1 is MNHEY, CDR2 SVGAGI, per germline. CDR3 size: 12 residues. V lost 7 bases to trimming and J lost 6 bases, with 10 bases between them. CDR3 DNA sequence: TGTGCCAGCACCAGTGAGGGTCAGCCCCAGCATTTT. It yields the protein CASTSEGQPQHF.

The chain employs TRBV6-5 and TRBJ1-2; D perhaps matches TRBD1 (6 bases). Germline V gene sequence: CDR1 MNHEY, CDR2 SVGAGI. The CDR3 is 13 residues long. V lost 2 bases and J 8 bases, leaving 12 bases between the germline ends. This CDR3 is CASSYGGGRGYTF. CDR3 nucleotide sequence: TGTGCCAGCAGTTACGGGGGGGGCCGGGGCTACACCTTC.

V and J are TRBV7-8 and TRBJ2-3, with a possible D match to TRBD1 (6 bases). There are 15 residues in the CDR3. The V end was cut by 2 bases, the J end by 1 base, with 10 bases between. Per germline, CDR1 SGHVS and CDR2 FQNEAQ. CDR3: CASSLNWGRTDTQYF. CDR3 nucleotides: TGTGCCAGCAGCTTAAATTGGGGGCGCACAGATACGCAGTATTTT.

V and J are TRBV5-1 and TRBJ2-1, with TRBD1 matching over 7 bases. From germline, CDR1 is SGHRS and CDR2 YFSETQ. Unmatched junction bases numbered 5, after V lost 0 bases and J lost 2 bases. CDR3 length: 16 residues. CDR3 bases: TGCGCCAGCAGCTTGGGGACAGGTTCTCCCTACAATGAGCAGTTCTTC. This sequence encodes CASSLGTGSPYNEQFF.

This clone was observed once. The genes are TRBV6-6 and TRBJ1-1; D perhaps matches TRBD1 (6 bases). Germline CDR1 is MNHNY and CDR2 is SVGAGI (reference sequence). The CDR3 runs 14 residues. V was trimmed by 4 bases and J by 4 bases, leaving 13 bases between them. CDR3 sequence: CASSLGGAGTEAFF. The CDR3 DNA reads TGTGCCAGCAGTTTGGGGGGGGCGGGCACTGAAGCTTTCTTT.

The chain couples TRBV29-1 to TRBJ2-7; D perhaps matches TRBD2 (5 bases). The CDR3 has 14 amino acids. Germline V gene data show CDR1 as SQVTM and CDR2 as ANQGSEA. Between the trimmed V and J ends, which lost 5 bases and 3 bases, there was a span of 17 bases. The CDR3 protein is CSVPSAGSRYEQYF. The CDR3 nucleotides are TGCAGCGTTCCGAGCGCTGGGAGCCGCTACGAGCAGTACTTC.

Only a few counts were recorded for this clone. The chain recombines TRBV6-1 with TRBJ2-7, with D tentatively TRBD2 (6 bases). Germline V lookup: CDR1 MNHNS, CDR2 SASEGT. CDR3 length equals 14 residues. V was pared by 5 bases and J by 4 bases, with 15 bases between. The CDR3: CASSPGPGGYEQYF. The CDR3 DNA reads TGTGCCAGCAGTCCGGGCCCCGGGGGATACGAGCAGTACTTC.

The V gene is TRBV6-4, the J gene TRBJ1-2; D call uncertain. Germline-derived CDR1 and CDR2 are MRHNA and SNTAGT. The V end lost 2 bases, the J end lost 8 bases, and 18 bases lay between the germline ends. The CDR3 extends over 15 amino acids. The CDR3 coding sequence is TGTGCCAGCAGTGACGGAGTCGCGGGGTTACACGGCTACACCTTC. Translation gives CASSDGVAGLHGYTF.

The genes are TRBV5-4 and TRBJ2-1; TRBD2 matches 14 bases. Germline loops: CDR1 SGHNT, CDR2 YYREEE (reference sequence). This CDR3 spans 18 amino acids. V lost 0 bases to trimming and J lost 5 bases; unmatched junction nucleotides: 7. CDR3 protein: CASSLGTSGRPLDNEQFF. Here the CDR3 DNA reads TGTGCCAGCAGCTTGGGGACTAGCGGGAGGCCTTTAGACAATGAGCAGTTCTTC.

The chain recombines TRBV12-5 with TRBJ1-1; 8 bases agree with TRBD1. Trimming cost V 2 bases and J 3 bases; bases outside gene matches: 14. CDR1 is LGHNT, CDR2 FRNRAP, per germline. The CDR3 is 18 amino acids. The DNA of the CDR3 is TGTGCTAGTGGTTTGTCTCGGGGAGCAGGGGGCTGGGACACTGAAGCTTTCTTT. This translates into CASGLSRGAGGWDTEAFF.